The TCR beta chain under discussion was sequenced for a study of lymphopenia after photon versus proton radiotherapy. The protocol was immunoSEQ multiplex PCR, while the TCRdb copy is restricted to in-frame clones and leaves out a portion. Of about 33,000 clones in the sample, approximately 87% were seen once. Study observations and caveats: A bigger post-nadir fall in TCR diversity correlated inversely with survival time in deceased patients. Oligoclonal CD8+ Temra expansion after nadir drove photon patients' diversity drop. Survival link was tested only in deceased patients; proton benefit remains a possibility.

Germline V lookup: CDR1 SGHTA, CDR2 FQGTGA. V was trimmed by 6 bases and J by 6 bases, leaving 18 bases between them. CDR3 size: 15 residues. Note on this clone: The target antigen is unknown.

This sequence was found in a woman in her 50s with pancreatic cancer. This sequence joins TRBV7-3 and TRBJ2-1; possible D gene TRBD1, 8 bases. This sample comprised peripheral blood, obtained from a patient treated with photon-based radiotherapy. The DNA for the CDR3 is TGTGCCAGCAGATTCGGACAGGGAGGGAGCAATGAGCAGTTCTTC. It encodes CASRFGQGGSNEQFF.